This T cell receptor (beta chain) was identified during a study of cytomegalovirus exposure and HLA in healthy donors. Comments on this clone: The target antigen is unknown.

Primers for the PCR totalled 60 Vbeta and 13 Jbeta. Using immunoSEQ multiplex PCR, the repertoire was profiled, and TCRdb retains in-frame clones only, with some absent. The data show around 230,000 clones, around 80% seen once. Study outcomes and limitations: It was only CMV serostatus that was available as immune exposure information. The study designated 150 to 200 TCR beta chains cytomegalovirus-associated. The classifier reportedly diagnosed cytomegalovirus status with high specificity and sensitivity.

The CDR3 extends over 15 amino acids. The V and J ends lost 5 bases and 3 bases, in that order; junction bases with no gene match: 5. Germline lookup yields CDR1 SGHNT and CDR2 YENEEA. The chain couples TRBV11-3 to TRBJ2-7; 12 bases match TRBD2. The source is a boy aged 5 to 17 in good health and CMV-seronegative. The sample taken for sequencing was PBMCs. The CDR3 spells CASSLRTSGIYEQYF. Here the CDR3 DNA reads TGTGCCAGCAGCCTGAGGACTAGCGGGATCTACGAGCAGTACTTC.